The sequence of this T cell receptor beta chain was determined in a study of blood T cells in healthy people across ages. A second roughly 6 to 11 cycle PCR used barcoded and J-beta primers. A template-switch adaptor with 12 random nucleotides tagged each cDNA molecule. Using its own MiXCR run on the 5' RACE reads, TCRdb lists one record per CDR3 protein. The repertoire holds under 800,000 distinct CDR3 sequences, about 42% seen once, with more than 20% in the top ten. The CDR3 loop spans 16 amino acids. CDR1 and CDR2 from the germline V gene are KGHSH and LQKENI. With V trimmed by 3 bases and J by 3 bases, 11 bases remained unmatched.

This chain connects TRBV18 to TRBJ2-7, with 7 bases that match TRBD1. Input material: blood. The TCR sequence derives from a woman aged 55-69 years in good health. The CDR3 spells CASSPGHRDSNYEQYF. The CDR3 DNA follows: TGTGCCAGCTCACCTGGACACCGGGACAGTAACTACGAGCAGTACTTC. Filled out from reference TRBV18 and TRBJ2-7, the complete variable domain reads NAGVMQNPRHLVRRRGQEARLRCSPMKGHSHVYWYRQLPEEGLKFMVYLQKENIIDESGMPKERFSAEFPKEGPSILRIQQVVRGDSAAYFCASSPGHRDSNYEQYFGPGTRLTVT.